These 24 T cell receptor beta chains were sequenced from one sample in a study of T cell repertoires in cytomegalovirus infection. These receptors are not linked to any known antigen. TCRdb itself ran the reads through MiXCR, one entry per CDR3 protein. The table records a few hundred thousand distinct CDR3 sequences, about 39% of them present only once. The sequencing used cultured PBMCs, collected from culture after CMV antigen stimulation. These receptors originate from a human donor in good health (CMV status not recorded). Some clones in this sample may be carry-over from other donors' samples.

In its sample, this clonotype was seen many times. The rearrangement uses TRBV7-8 and TRBJ2-3; D may be TRBD1 or TRBD2 (7 bases each). CDR1 is SGHVS, CDR2 FQNEAQ, per germline. This CDR3 has 16 residues. The ends were cut back, 5 bases at V and 3 bases at J, with 18 bases in the middle. Here the CDR3 reads CASSPWRQGGTDTQYF. The DNA for the CDR3 is TGTGCCAGCAGCCCCTGGCGACAGGGAGGGACAGATACGCAGTATTTT.

This rearrangement joins TRBV14 to TRBJ1-2; D may be TRBD1 (6 bases). CDR1 and CDR2 (germline): SGHDN, FVKESK. Trimming removed 4 bases at V and 4 bases at J, with 13 bases between. This CDR3 contains 14 residues. Here the CDR3 reads CASSPGTNLYGYTF. CDR3 sequence (DNA): TGTGCCAGCAGCCCGGGGACAAATCTCTATGGCTACACCTTC.

The chain combines TRBV7-4 with TRBJ2-2; TRBD2 might be the D (6 bases). Between the trimmed V and J ends, which lost 3 bases and 1 base, there was a span of 15 bases. The CDR3 is made up of 17 amino acids. CDR1 and CDR2 (germline): SGHVT, SQSDAQ. DNA for the CDR3: TGTGCCAGCAGCTTCCCCTCCGGGGGACTGAACACCGGGGAGCTGTTTTTT. This gives the protein CASSFPSGGLNTGELFF.

This clonotype has a count of ten or more. The chain couples TRBV7-2 to TRBJ2-7, with 11 bases lining up with TRBD2. The germline CDR1 and CDR2 sequences are SGHTA and FQGNSA. After removal of 4 bases from V and 1 base from J, the junction contained 9 bases not matched to a gene. This CDR3 is built from 17 residues. The CDR3, as DNA: TGTGCCAGCAGCTCCATTAGCGGGAGGGCCCGATCCTACGAGCAGTACTTC. Encoded protein: CASSSISGRARSYEQYF.

This sequence joins TRBV20-1 and TRBJ2-4, with D unclear. Germline V CDR1 and CDR2: DFQATT, SNEGSKA (reference sequence). The CDR3 length is 14 residues. The V end lost 4 bases, the J end lost 0 bases, and 10 bases lay between the germline ends. The CDR3 nucleotides read TGCAGTGCTAACCCGGCCCTAGCCAAAAACATTCAGTACTTC. Translating it yields CSANPALAKNIQYF.

This clonotype has just a few counts. The V call is TRBV28, the J call TRBJ2-7; D unresolved. Germline V lookup: CDR1 MDHEN, CDR2 SYDVKM. The CDR3 totals 15 residues. With 6 bases removed from V and 4 bases from J, the gap between germline ends came to 19 bases. CDR3 residues: CASRVSRPPFYEQYF. The CDR3 nucleotides are TGTGCCAGCAGAGTCAGTCGGCCCCCTTTTTACGAGCAGTACTTC.

This clonotype was counted many times. V is TRBV7-2 and J is TRBJ2-7; D not certain. V was pared by 5 bases and J by 0 bases, with 8 bases between. The CDR3 covers 13 residues. Germline V gives CDR1 SGHTA, CDR2 FQGNSA. This CDR3 is CASSRAVSYEQYF. In DNA, the CDR3 is TGTGCCAGCAGCAGAGCTGTCTCCTACGAGCAGTACTTC.

The rearrangement joins TRBV6-2 or TRBV6-3 to TRBJ2-5; TRBD2 aligns across 8 bases. There are 13 residues in the CDR3. The V gene end was trimmed by 7 bases and the J gene end by 5 bases; junction bases not matched to a gene: 6. The germline CDR1 and CDR2 sequences are MNHEY and SVGEGT. The CDR3 loop reads CASIKRESETQYF. As DNA, the CDR3 is TGTGCCAGCATTAAGCGGGAGTCGGAGACCCAGTACTTC.

The gene calls are TRBV12-3 or TRBV12-4 and TRBJ2-5; D is perhaps TRBD1 (5 bases). With 6 bases removed from V and 4 bases from J, the gap between germline ends came to 12 bases. CDR3 length: 13 residues. Written as DNA, the CDR3 is TGTGCCAGCAGGGACACCCCCACAGAGACCCAGTACTTC. Translating gives CASRDTPTETQYF.

This clonotype has more than one count but fewer than ten. The gene calls are TRBV18 and TRBJ2-7; 8 bases match TRBD1. This CDR3 is built from 13 residues. V dropped 3 bases and J dropped 5; count of bases not matched to a gene: 3. Per germline, CDR1 KGHSH and CDR2 LQKENI. The CDR3 here is CASSPETGDEQYF. CDR3 bases: TGTGCCAGCTCACCCGAGACAGGGGACGAGCAGTACTTC.

The rearrangement links TRBV5-4 to TRBJ2-1; no clear D. V lost 0 bases, J lost 7 bases, and 17 bases lay in between. CDR1 is SGHNT and CDR2 is YYREEE in the germline V gene (reference sequence). The CDR3 contains 16 residues. The CDR3 region has the DNA TGTGCCAGCAGCTTGGTTAGTGGGCAGGTGGAAAATGAGCAGTTCTTC. Its translation: CASSLVSGQVENEQFF.

This rearrangement joins TRBV15 to TRBJ1-3, with 11 bases matching TRBD1. V shed 3 bases and J 2 bases; nucleotides not matched to a gene: 6. The CDR3 consists of 17 residues. CDR1 LNHNV and CDR2 YYDKDF come from the germline V gene (reference sequence). The CDR3 spells CATSSAQGQGAGNTIYF. The CDR3 DNA follows: TGTGCCACCAGCAGCGCCCAGGGACAGGGGGCTGGAAACACCATATATTTT.

The chain couples TRBV7-8 to TRBJ1-6, with 9 bases fitting TRBD1. With 4 bases clipped from V and 5 bases from J, the junction kept 12 bases outside the gene matches. The CDR3 spans 18 residues. In germline, CDR1 is SGHVS, CDR2 FQNEAQ. The CDR3 loop is CASSSLFRDRENNSPLHF. CDR3 nucleotides: TGTGCCAGCAGCTCTCTATTCCGGGACAGGGAGAATAATTCACCCCTCCACTTT.

This clonotype was seen just once. V is TRBV19 and J is TRBJ2-7, with TRBD1 identical over 8 bases. The V gene end was trimmed by 8 bases and the J gene end by 2 bases; junction bases not matched to a gene: 11. Per germline, CDR1 LNHDA and CDR2 SQIVND (reference sequence). This CDR3 has 15 residues. CDR3 amino acids: CASGYSGTGPYEQYF. The CDR3 nucleotides read TGTGCCAGTGGGTATTCCGGGACAGGTCCCTACGAGCAGTACTTC.

As regards this clonotype: This may stem from a read error, because a much larger clone lies one nucleotide away. The chain combines TRBV7-2 with TRBJ1-2; 8 nucleotides align to TRBD1. The V gene end was trimmed by 4 bases and the J gene end by 4 bases; junction bases not matched to a gene: 8. In germline, CDR1 is SGHTA, CDR2 FQGNSA. The CDR3 runs 15 residues. CDR3 protein: CASSSGRGRGYGYTF. The CDR3 bases are TGTGCCAGCAGCTCTGGCAGGGGGCGCGGCTATGGCTACACCTTC.

This chain joins TRBV19 and TRBJ2-7; TRBD2 is a possible D gene (5 bases). Between the trimmed V and J ends, which lost 5 bases and 1 base, there was a span of 12 bases. The CDR3 is made up of 14 amino acids. Germline V gene data show CDR1 as LNHDA and CDR2 as SQIVND (reference sequence). DNA of the CDR3: TGTGCCAGTAGTCCCGGTGGGAGATCCTACGAGCAGTACTTC. It specifies CASSPGGRSYEQYF. Combining the CDR3 with reference TRBV19 and TRBJ2-7 gives the whole variable domain DGGITQSPKYLFRKEGQNVTLSCEQNLNHDAMYWYRQDPGQGLRLIYYSQIVNDFQKGDIAEGYSVSREKKESFPLTVTSAQKNPTAFYLCASSPGGRSYEQYFGPGTRLTVT.

The genes are TRBV6-1 and TRBJ1-1; no reliable D call. The CDR3 runs to 13 residues. V lost 6 bases, J lost 6 bases, and 14 bases lay in between. The V gene's germline CDR1 is MNHNS and CDR2 SASEGT. The CDR3 loop is CASRDQTGSEAFF. In DNA, the CDR3 is TGTGCCAGCAGGGACCAAACGGGGTCTGAAGCTTTCTTT.

The chain has TRBV15 and TRBJ2-7; D is uncertain. The CDR3 has 12 amino acids. Germline loops: CDR1 LNHNV, CDR2 YYDKDF (reference sequence). V dropped 1 base and J dropped 3 bases, with 4 bases sitting between them. CDR3 residues: CATSRAFYEQYF. CDR3 nucleotide sequence: TGTGCCACCAGCAGAGCCTTCTACGAGCAGTACTTC. The full variable domain, in which reference TRBV15 and TRBJ2-7 provide the parts outside the CDR3, is DAMVIQNPRYQVTQFGKPVTLSCSQTLNHNVMYWYQQKSSQAPKLLFHYYDKDFNNEADTPDNFQSRRPNTSFCFLDIRSPGLGDTAMYLCATSRAFYEQYFGPGTRLTVT.

The rearrangement uses TRBV29-1 and TRBJ2-5; D is possibly TRBD2 (6 bases). Germline V gives CDR1 SQVTM, CDR2 ANQGSEA. V dropped 4 bases and J dropped 5 bases, with 14 bases sitting between them. This CDR3 has 13 amino acids. For the CDR3, the DNA is TGCAGCGTTGCGCGGGGAGAGGGGGAGACCCAGTACTTC. It specifies CSVARGEGETQYF.

V usage is TRBV7-6 and J usage is TRBJ2-3; D unresolved. Trimming stripped 1 base from V and 2 bases from J, with 7 bases between. Per germline, CDR1 SGHVS and CDR2 FNYEAQ. The CDR3 totals 14 residues. The CDR3 is CASSLDTYTDTQYF. The CDR3 region has the DNA TGTGCCAGCAGCTTAGACACGTACACAGATACGCAGTATTTT.

The chain couples TRBV27 to TRBJ1-5; unclear D gene. The V gene's germline CDR1 is MNHEY and CDR2 SMNVEV (reference sequence). The CDR3 is 15 amino acids. V was trimmed by 5 bases and J by 0 bases, leaving 11 bases between them. The CDR3 loop is CASSPYEGSNQPQHF. In DNA form, the CDR3 reads TGTGCCAGCAGTCCGTACGAGGGTAGCAATCAGCCCCAGCATTTT.

V is TRBV7-2 and J is TRBJ2-5; TRBD2 agrees at 12 bases. J lost 2 bases, V lost 6 bases, and 7 bases had no gene match. Germline V gene lookup returns CDR1 SGHTA and CDR2 FQGNSA. The CDR3 has 16 residues. The CDR3 DNA reads TGTGCCAGCAGTCCCGGACTAGCGGGATCACAAGAGACCCAGTACTTC. Encoded protein: CASSPGLAGSQETQYF.

This clonotype was counted only a few times. V is TRBV12-3 or TRBV12-4 and J is TRBJ1-1; D may be TRBD1 (5 bases). The ends were cut back, 1 base at V and 0 bases at J, with 9 bases in the middle. The CDR3 runs to 15 residues. As DNA, the CDR3 is TGTGCCAGCAGTTTAGATTGGGGGGTGAACACTGAAGCTTTCTTT. Residues: CASSLDWGVNTEAFF.

The chain is built from TRBV3-1 and TRBJ2-7, with TRBD1 as a possible D gene (6 bases). V dropped 6 bases and J dropped 3 bases, with 12 bases sitting between them. CDR1 and CDR2 from the germline V gene are LGHDT and YNNKEL (reference sequence). The CDR3 loop spans 13 amino acids. The DNA of the CDR3 is TGTGCCAGCAGTCCGGGACACGACTACGAGCAGTACTTC. It yields the protein CASSPGHDYEQYF.